Listed below are T cell receptor beta chains from one sample, sequenced in a study of CD8 T cells in ankylosing spondylitis. MiXCR, applied by TCRdb to the 5' RACE reads, yields one record per CDR3 protein. The sample lists hundreds of thousands of distinct CDR3 sequences; roughly 13% were seen once. Sequencing was done on a sample of blood, either unsorted or a sorted T cell fraction (not recorded which). The source is a male donor with ankylosing spondylitis. Both conserved end residues are part of each CDR3. The D gene is left open where the match is weak. Not all rows give a size; the values are once, few, many and, for expanded clones, a class.

abundance,v_gene,d_gene,j_gene,CDR3aa,CDR3nt
many,TRBV5-1,.,TRBJ1-1,CASSLEVAGEAFF,TGCGCCAGCAGCTTGGAGGTGGCCGGTGAAGCTTTCTTT
few,TRBV27,.,TRBJ2-3,CASSRFGTDGGTDTQYF,TGTGCCAGCAGCCGATTCGGGACCGACGGGGGCACAGATACGCAGTATTTT
many,TRBV25-1,TRBD1,TRBJ2-5,CASSEAGQGIKTQYF,TGTGCCAGCAGTGAAGCGGGACAGGGTATCAAGACCCAGTACTTC
.,TRBV12-3/TRBV12-4,.,TRBJ2-1,CASSPGERDYNEQFF,TGTGCCAGCAGTCCCGGGGAACGCGACTACAATGAGCAGTTCTTC
many,TRBV10-3,TRBD2,TRBJ2-1,CAISELAGASYNEQFF,TGTGCCATCAGTGAGCTAGCGGGAGCATCCTACAATGAGCAGTTCTTC
.,TRBV6-5,TRBD1,TRBJ2-7,CASSYSKQGVYSYEQYF,TGTGCCAGCAGTTACTCGAAACAGGGGGTGTACTCCTACGAGCAGTACTTC
.,TRBV7-6,.,TRBJ1-3,CASSLARGAGNTIYF,TGTGCCAGCAGCTTAGCGCGAGGGGCTGGAAACACCATATATTTT
many,TRBV2,TRBD1,TRBJ2-7,CASSTERTGGKKEQYF,TGTGCCAGCAGTACGGAAAGGACAGGGGGCAAAAAGGAGCAGTACTTC
many,TRBV7-8,.,TRBJ2-3,CASSLDRSGDTQYF,TGTGCCAGCAGCCTAGACAGAAGCGGGGATACGCAGTATTTT
.,TRBV27,.,TRBJ2-1,CASSGGPAASSGNEQFF,TGTGCCAGCAGCGGCGGGCCCGCGGCTAGCTCAGGCAATGAGCAGTTCTTC
.,TRBV20-1,.,TRBJ1-1,CSAKRLYTEAFF,TGCAGTGCTAAGCGGCTTTACACTGAAGCTTTCTTT
.,TRBV7-8,.,TRBJ2-1,CASRGPGYNEQFF,TGTGCCAGCAGGGGCCCCGGATACAATGAGCAGTTCTTC
many,TRBV5-1,TRBD2,TRBJ2-3,CASSHPRRLAGEADTQYF,TGCGCCAGCAGCCACCCTCGTCGACTAGCGGGAGAGGCAGATACGCAGTATTTT
few,TRBV20-1,TRBD1,TRBJ1-6,CSAKTGVHSPLHF,TGCAGTGCTAAGACAGGGGTTCATTCACCCCTCCACTTT
few,TRBV7-2,.,TRBJ2-5,CASRLRVSAQETQYF,TGTGCCAGCAGGTTGCGGGTTTCAGCCCAAGAGACCCAGTACTTC
few,TRBV2,.,TRBJ1-1,CASSDETSTEAFF,TGTGCCAGCAGCGACGAGACGAGCACTGAAGCTTTCTTT
many,TRBV4-1,.,TRBJ2-2,CASSQGAANTGELFF,TGCGCCAGCAGCCAAGGGGCTGCAAACACCGGGGAGCTGTTTTTT
many,TRBV11-2,.,TRBJ2-2,CASSLVQDTGELFF,TGTGCCAGCAGCTTAGTTCAGGACACCGGGGAGCTGTTTTTT
many,TRBV15,.,TRBJ2-7,CATSRDFGANYEQYF,TGTGCCACCAGCAGAGATTTCGGTGCAAACTACGAGCAGTACTTC
.,TRBV20-1,TRBD2,TRBJ2-1,CSARVGTMSSYNEQFF,TGCAGTGCTAGGGTGGGGACTATGAGCTCCTACAATGAGCAGTTCTTC
few,TRBV7-7,TRBD2,TRBJ2-1,CASSSGLGSRNEQFF,TGTGCCAGCAGCTCCGGACTAGGTTCTAGAAATGAGCAGTTCTTC
many,TRBV12-3/TRBV12-4,TRBD2,TRBJ2-7,CASRRGAGAYEQYF,TGTGCCAGCAGACGCGGAGCGGGGGCCTACGAGCAGTACTTC
many,TRBV29-1,.,TRBJ1-4,CSGTVNEKLFF,TGCAGCGGGACGGTTAATGAAAAACTGTTTTTT
few,TRBV2,.,TRBJ2-7,CASTPTDREGNEQYF,TGTGCCAGCACCCCCACGGACAGGGAGGGAAACGAGCAGTACTTC
few,TRBV20-1,TRBD2,TRBJ2-3,CSARSPSGEDTQYF,TGCAGTGCTAGAAGTCCTAGCGGTGAGGATACGCAGTATTTT
many,TRBV13,TRBD1,TRBJ2-7,CASSSGTGSENYEQYF,TGTGCCAGCAGCTCCGGGACAGGGTCAGAAAACTACGAGCAGTACTTC
many,TRBV12-3/TRBV12-4,TRBD1,TRBJ1-2,CASSGTGGFYGYTF,TGTGCCAGCAGTGGGACAGGGGGCTTCTATGGCTACACCTTC
.,TRBV7-2,TRBD1,TRBJ1-2,CASSSYRGGYTF,TGTGCCAGCAGCTCCTACAGGGGAGGCTACACCTTC
many,TRBV5-1,.,TRBJ2-3,CASSLEASRTDTQYF,TGCGCCAGCAGCTTGGAGGCTAGTCGTACAGATACGCAGTATTTT
few,TRBV27,.,TRBJ1-5,CASSFGQGYNQPQHF,TGTGCCAGCAGTTTCGGGCAGGGCTATAATCAGCCCCAGCATTTT
.,TRBV10-3,.,TRBJ2-3,CAISDPGLTDTQYF,TGTGCCATCAGTGACCCGGGACTGACAGATACGCAGTATTTT
few,TRBV29-1,TRBD2,TRBJ2-3,CSVNGGLAEDTDTQYF,TGCAGCGTTAATGGGGGACTAGCGGAGGACACAGATACGCAGTATTTT
few,TRBV5-1,TRBD1,TRBJ1-4,CASSETDRVANEKLFF,TGCGCCAGCAGCGAAACCGACAGGGTTGCTAATGAAAAACTGTTTTTT
.,TRBV20-1,.,TRBJ1-1,CSATPPANTEAFF,TGCAGTGCCACTCCACCAGCGAACACTGAAGCTTTCTTT
few,TRBV12-5,TRBD2,TRBJ2-2,CASGSQPDSGSLTGELFF,TGTGCTAGTGGTTCCCAACCCGATAGCGGGAGTCTCACCGGGGAGCTGTTTTTT
many,TRBV6-1,.,TRBJ1-5,CASSLSPQYNQPQHF,TGTGCCAGCAGCCTATCCCCCCAGTACAATCAGCCCCAGCATTTT
few,TRBV7-8,.,TRBJ2-3,CASSPGGYKDTQYF,TGTGCCAGCAGCCCTGGGGGGTACAAAGATACGCAGTATTTT
few,TRBV7-6,TRBD2,TRBJ2-1,CASSGGLVSYNEQFF,TGTGCCAGCAGCGGAGGACTAGTCTCCTACAATGAGCAGTTCTTC
.,TRBV12-3/TRBV12-4,.,TRBJ1-3,CASSPGASGNTIYF,TGTGCCAGCAGTCCAGGGGCGTCTGGAAACACCATATATTTT
few,TRBV28,.,TRBJ1-2,CASSADVRGQLNYGYTF,TGTGCCAGCAGTGCCGACGTGCGGGGACAACTGAACTATGGCTACACCTTC
.,TRBV4-2,TRBD1,TRBJ1-2,CASSPRGPTDVVSGYTF,TGTGCCAGCAGCCCGAGGGGGCCCACGGATGTGGTGAGTGGCTACACCTTC
few,TRBV11-3,.,TRBJ1-2,CASSLVSQSIYGYTF,TGTGCCAGCAGCTTAGTTTCGCAGAGCATCTATGGCTACACCTTC
.,TRBV7-9,.,TRBJ1-2,CASSLALAGVLGYTF,TGTGCCAGCAGCTTAGCTTTGGCAGGGGTGCTTGGCTACACCTTC
few,TRBV3-1,.,TRBJ1-5,CASSEGFSNQPQHF,TGTGCCAGCAGCGAGGGGTTTAGCAATCAGCCCCAGCATTTT
.,TRBV7-9,.,TRBJ2-7,CASSRPGAATSYEQYF,TGTGCCAGCAGCCGCCCCGGGGCAGCGACCTCCTACGAGCAGTACTTC
.,TRBV6-1,.,TRBJ2-3,CASSLQPQRITDTQYF,TGTGCCAGCAGCCTACAACCACAGAGAATCACAGATACGCAGTATTTT
.,TRBV18,.,TRBJ1-1,CASSPPMGSIGQMNTEAFF,TGTGCCAGCTCACCGCCGATGGGGTCCATCGGACAGATGAACACTGAAGCTTTCTTT
few,TRBV7-8,.,TRBJ2-5,CASSLEVIQETQYF,TGTGCCAGCAGCTTAGAAGTTATTCAAGAGACCCAGTACTTC
.,TRBV10-3,TRBD1,TRBJ2-1,CAISESVGRGSYNEQFF,TGTGCCATCAGTGAGTCGGTAGGCAGGGGGTCCTACAATGAGCAGTTCTTC
.,TRBV27,.,TRBJ2-5,CASSSRQDLQETQYF,TGTGCCAGCAGTTCCAGACAGGACCTGCAAGAGACCCAGTACTTC
few,TRBV3-1,.,TRBJ1-2,CASSQDRVGNGYTF,TGTGCCAGCAGCCAAGACAGGGTAGGGAATGGCTACACCTTC
few,TRBV6-2/TRBV6-3,.,TRBJ1-5,CASSLPGHGKFSQPQHF,TGTGCCAGCAGTTTACCGGGACACGGAAAATTTTCACAGCCCCAGCATTTT
few,TRBV12-3/TRBV12-4,.,TRBJ2-3,CASRPDSRVGTDTQYF,TGTGCCAGCAGACCAGACTCGCGCGTGGGCACAGATACGCAGTATTTT
few,TRBV18,TRBD1,TRBJ1-1,CASSRPGQGVTEAFF,TGTGCCAGCTCACGGCCGGGACAGGGTGTCACTGAAGCTTTCTTT
few,TRBV7-2,TRBD2,TRBJ2-3,CASSSDLGSGSTDTQYF,TGTGCCAGCAGCTCGGACCTGGGTAGCGGGAGCACAGATACGCAGTATTTT
.,TRBV6-6,.,TRBJ1-1,CASNGGQSEAFF,TGTGCCAGCAACGGGGGGCAGAGTGAAGCTTTCTTT
few,TRBV5-1,TRBD1,TRBJ2-2,CASSSVGTGYTGELFF,TGCGCCAGCAGCTCCGTAGGGACAGGGTACACCGGGGAGCTGTTTTTT
many,TRBV5-1,TRBD1,TRBJ1-6,CASSLEDRGRSPLHF,TGCGCCAGCAGCTTGGAGGACAGGGGGCGTTCACCCCTCCACTTT
few,TRBV5-6,TRBD2,TRBJ2-5,CASSAGTRQETQYF,TGTGCCAGCAGCGCCGGGACTAGACAAGAGACCCAGTACTTC